Below, 8 T cell receptor beta chains from the same sample are listed, as sequenced in a study of blood T cell repertoires in COVID-19. TCRdb's table, derived via immunoSEQ multiplex PCR, lists solely in-frame clones and lacks some. This table has 55,000 to 75,000 clones, around nine tenths appearing once. The sample consisted of peripheral blood. Every receptor here comes from a man aged 55 to 70 with acute or convalescent COVID-19.

V and J are TRBV11-3 and TRBJ2-2, with D perhaps matching TRBD2 (5 bases). V was clipped by 1 base and J by 3 bases, with 9 bases between them. The CDR3 extends over 15 amino acids. From germline, CDR1 is SGHNT and CDR2 YENEEA. CDR3 sequence reads: CASSLGRSYTGELFF. The CDR3 DNA sequence: TGTGCCAGCAGCTTAGGGAGGTCCTACACCGGGGAGCTGTTTTTT.

V and J are TRBV12-3 or TRBV12-4 and TRBJ1-4; maybe TRBD1 (5 bases). The CDR3 length is 12 residues. Trimming left V 1 base short and J 8 bases short, with 5 bases between. The CDR3 nucleotides read TGTGCCAGCAGTTTAGGGGGCGAAAAACTGTTTTTT. The encoded protein is CASSLGGEKLFF.

This clone showed up just once. The CDR3 bases are TGTGCCAGCGGTCCGGGACAGCCCCTCCGAAAGCTGTTTTTT. It is translated as CASGPGQPLRKLFF. The genes are TRBV2 and TRBJ1-4, with 7 bases fitting TRBD1. CDR3 length equals 14 residues. V gave up 8 bases and J gave up 14 bases; unmatched junction bases: 17. The germline gives CDR1 SNHLY, CDR2 FYNNEI.

This chain uses TRBV5-1 with TRBJ2-1; 13 bases match TRBD2. The CDR3 runs 16 residues. Germline lookup yields CDR1 SGHRS and CDR2 YFSETQ. V was clipped by 5 bases and J by 7 bases; unmatched bases: 9. This CDR3 is CASSYTSGGALNEQFF. The CDR3 coding sequence is TGCGCCAGCAGTTATACTAGCGGGGGGGCGCTGAATGAGCAGTTCTTC.

The rearrangement joins TRBV18 to TRBJ2-2, with a possible D match to TRBD2 (6 bases). The ends were cut back, 2 bases at V and 1 base at J, with 8 bases in the middle. Germline CDR1 KGHSH, CDR2 LQKENI. The CDR3 consists of 15 residues. DNA of the CDR3: TGTGCCAGCTCACCAACGGGGGTGAACACCGGGGAGCTGTTTTTT. Amino acids: CASSPTGVNTGELFF.

The chain combines TRBV5-1 with TRBJ2-3; D not resolved. CDR3 length equals 15 residues. Deletions cut 0 bases from V and 0 bases from J, with 8 bases between. Germline values: CDR1 SGHRS, CDR2 YFSETQ. CDR3 loop: CASSLDGVSTDTQYF. CDR3 in DNA: TGCGCCAGCAGCTTGGACGGAGTGAGCACAGATACGCAGTATTTT.

The genes are TRBV9 and TRBJ2-5; 8 nucleotides match TRBD2. The germline V gene encodes CDR1 SGDLS and CDR2 YYNGEE. Unmatched junction bases numbered 10, after V lost 0 bases and J lost 0 bases. CDR3 size: 18 residues. The CDR3 bases are TGTGCCAGCAGCGTAGCCCTTCCGAGCGGGGGTAACCAAGAGACCCAGTACTTC. Its protein is CASSVALPSGGNQETQYF.

V is TRBV10-2 and J is TRBJ1-6; 7 positions match TRBD1. J lost 5 bases, V lost 6 bases, and 7 bases had no gene match. Germline-derived CDR1 and CDR2 are WSHSY and SAAADI. CDR3 size: 15 residues. The CDR3 DNA follows: TGCGCCAGCAGACCTCGACAGGGCAATAATTCACCCCTCCACTTT. Its translation is CASRPRQGNNSPLHF.